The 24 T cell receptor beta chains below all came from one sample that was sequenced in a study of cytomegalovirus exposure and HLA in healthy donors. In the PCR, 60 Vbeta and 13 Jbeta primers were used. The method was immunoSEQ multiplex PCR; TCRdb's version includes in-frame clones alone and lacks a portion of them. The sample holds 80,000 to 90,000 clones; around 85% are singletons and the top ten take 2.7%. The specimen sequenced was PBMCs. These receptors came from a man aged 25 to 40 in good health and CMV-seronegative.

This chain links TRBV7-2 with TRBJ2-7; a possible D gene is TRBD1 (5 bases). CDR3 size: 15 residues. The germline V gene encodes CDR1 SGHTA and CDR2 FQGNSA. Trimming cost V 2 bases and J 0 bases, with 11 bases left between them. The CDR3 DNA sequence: TGTGCCAGCAGCTTAAGCCAGGGAACCTCCTACGAGCAGTACTTC. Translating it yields CASSLSQGTSYEQYF.

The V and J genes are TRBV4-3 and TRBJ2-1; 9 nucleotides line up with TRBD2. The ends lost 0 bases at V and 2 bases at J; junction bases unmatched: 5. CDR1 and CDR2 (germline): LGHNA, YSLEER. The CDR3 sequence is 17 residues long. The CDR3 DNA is TGCGCCAGCAGCCAAGATGCGGGGGGGCCCCCCTACAATGAGCAGTTCTTC. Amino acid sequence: CASSQDAGGPPYNEQFF.

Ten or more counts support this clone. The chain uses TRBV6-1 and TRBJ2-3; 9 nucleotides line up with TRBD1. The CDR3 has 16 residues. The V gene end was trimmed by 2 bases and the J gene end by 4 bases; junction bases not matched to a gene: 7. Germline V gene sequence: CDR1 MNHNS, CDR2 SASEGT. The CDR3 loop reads CASSEFSGQGSDTQYF. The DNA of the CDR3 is TGTGCCAGCAGTGAATTTTCGGGACAGGGTTCAGATACGCAGTATTTT.

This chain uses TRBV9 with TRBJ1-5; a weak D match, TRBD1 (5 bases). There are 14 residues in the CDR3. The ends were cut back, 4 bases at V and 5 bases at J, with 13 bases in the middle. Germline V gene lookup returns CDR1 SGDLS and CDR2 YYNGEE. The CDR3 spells CASSPGGVDQPQHF. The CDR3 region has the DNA TGTGCCAGCAGCCCCGGGGGAGTGGATCAGCCCCAGCATTTT. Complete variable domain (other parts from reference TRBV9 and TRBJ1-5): DSGVTQTPKHLITATGQRVTLRCSPRSGDLSVYWYQQSLDQGLQFLIQYYNGEERAKGNILERFSAQQFPDLHSELNLSSLELGDSALYFCASSPGGVDQPQHFGDGTRLSIL.

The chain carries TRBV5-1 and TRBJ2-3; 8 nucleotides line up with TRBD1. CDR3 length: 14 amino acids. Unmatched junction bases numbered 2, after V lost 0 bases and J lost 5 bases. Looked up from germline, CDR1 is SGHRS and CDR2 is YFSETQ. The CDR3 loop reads CASSLVQGVDTQYF. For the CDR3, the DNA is TGCGCCAGCAGCTTGGTACAGGGGGTAGATACGCAGTATTTT.

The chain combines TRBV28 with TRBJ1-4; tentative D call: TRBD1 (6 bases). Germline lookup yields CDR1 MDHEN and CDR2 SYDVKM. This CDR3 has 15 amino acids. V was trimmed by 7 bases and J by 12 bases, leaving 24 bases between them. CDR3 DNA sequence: TGTGCCAGCATCCAAGGGTTGTCAGGGGACGAGGAACTGTTTTTT. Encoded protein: CASIQGLSGDEELFF. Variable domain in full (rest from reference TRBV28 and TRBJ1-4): DVKVTQSSRYLVKRTGEKVFLECVQDMDHENMFWYRQDPGLGLRLIYFSYDVKMKEKGDIPEGYSVSREKKERFSLILESASTNQTSMYLCASIQGLSGDEELFFGSGTQLSVL.

In DNA form, the CDR3 reads TGTGCCAGCAGTCCAGGACTAGCGACTTTCTACGAGCAGTACTTC. Protein product: CASSPGLATFYEQYF. This chain uses TRBV27 with TRBJ2-7; 9 bases match TRBD2. This CDR3 is built from 15 residues. Trimming took 5 bases from V and 3 from J; bases not matched to a gene: 8. Germline V gene lookup returns CDR1 MNHEY and CDR2 SMNVEV (reference sequence).

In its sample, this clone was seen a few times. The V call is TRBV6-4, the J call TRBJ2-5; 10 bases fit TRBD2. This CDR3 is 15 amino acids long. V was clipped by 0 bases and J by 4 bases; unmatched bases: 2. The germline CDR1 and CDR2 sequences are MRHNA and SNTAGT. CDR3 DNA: TGTGCCAGCAGTGACTCGAGCGGGGGGGCAGAGACCCAGTACTTC. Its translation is CASSDSSGGAETQYF.

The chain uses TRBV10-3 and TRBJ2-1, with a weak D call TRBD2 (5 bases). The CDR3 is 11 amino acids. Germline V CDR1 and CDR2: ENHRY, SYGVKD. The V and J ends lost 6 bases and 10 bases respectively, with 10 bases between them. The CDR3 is CAIRVREEQFF. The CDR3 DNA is TGTGCCATCAGAGTTAGGGAGGAGCAGTTCTTC.

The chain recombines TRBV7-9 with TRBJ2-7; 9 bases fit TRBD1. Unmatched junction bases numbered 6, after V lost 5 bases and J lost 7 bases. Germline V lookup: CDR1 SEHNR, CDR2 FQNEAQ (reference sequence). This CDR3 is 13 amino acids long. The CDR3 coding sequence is TGTGCCAGCAGCCATGACAGGGGGGGAGAGCAGTACTTC. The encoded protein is CASSHDRGGEQYF.

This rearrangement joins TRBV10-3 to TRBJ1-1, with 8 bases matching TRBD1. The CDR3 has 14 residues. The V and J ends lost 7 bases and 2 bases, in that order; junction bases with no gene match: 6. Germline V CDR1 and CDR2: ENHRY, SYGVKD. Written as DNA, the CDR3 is TGTGCCATCACTCTGGACAGGGAAAACACTGAAGCTTTCTTT. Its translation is CAITLDRENTEAFF.

CDR3 in amino acids: CATSSRTGRFVGANVLTF. CDR3 nucleotide sequence: TGTGCCACCAGCAGCCGGACAGGACGCTTTGTAGGGGCCAACGTCCTGACTTTC. The chain combines TRBV15 with TRBJ2-6, with 7 positions matching TRBD1. This CDR3 is built from 18 residues. V shed 3 bases and J 4 bases; nucleotides not matched to a gene: 12. The germline V gene has CDR1 LNHNV and CDR2 YYDKDF (reference sequence). Complete variable domain (other parts from reference TRBV15 and TRBJ2-6): DAMVIQNPRYQVTQFGKPVTLSCSQTLNHNVMYWYQQKSSQAPKLLFHYYDKDFNNEADTPDNFQSRRPNTSFCFLDIRSPGLGDTAMYLCATSSRTGRFVGANVLTFGAGSRLTVL.

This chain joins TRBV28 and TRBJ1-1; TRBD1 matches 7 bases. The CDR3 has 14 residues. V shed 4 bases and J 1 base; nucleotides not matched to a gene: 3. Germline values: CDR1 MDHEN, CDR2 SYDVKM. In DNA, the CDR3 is TGTGCCAGCAGTTGGACAGGAAGGAACACTGAAGCTTTCTTT. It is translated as CASSWTGRNTEAFF.

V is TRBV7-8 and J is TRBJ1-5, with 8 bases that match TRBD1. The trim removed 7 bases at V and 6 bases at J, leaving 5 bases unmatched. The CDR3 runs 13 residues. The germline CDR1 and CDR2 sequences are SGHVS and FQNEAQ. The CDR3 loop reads CASNAGGFQPQHF. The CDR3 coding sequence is TGTGCCAGCAACGCAGGGGGCTTTCAGCCCCAGCATTTT.

CDR3 DNA sequence: TGTGCCAGCAGCCCACCCCGTCGGACAGTATTCACCGGGGAGCTGTTTTTT. Its protein is CASSPPRRTVFTGELFF. The chain is built from TRBV7-2 and TRBJ2-2; the D gene is possibly TRBD1 (6 bases). This CDR3 spans 17 amino acids. Trimming cost V 5 bases and J 4 bases, with 20 bases left between them. The V gene's germline CDR1 is SGHTA and CDR2 FQGNSA. Using reference TRBV7-2 and TRBJ2-2 for the parts outside the CDR3, the full variable domain is GAGVSQSPSNKVTEKGKDVELRCDPISGHTALYWYRQSLGQGLEFLIYFQGNSAPDKSGLPSDRFSAERTGGSVSTLTIQRTQQEDSAVYLCASSPPRRTVFTGELFFGEGSRLTVL.

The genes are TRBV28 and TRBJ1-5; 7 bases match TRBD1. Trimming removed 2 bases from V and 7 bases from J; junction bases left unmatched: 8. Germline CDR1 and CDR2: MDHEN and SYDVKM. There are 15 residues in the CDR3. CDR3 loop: CASSLTGESWQPQHF. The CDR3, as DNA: TGTGCCAGCAGTTTAACAGGGGAGTCCTGGCAGCCCCAGCATTTT.

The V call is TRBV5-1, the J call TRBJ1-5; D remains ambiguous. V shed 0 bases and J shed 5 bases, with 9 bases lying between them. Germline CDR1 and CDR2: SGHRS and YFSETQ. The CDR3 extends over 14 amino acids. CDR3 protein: CASSLDPRDQPQHF. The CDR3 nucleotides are TGCGCCAGCAGCTTGGATCCTCGGGATCAGCCCCAGCATTTT.

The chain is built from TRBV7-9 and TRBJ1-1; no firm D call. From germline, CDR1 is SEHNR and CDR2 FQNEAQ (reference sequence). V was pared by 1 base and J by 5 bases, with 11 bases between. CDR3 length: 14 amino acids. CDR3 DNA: TGTGCCAGCAGCTTAGTGGCAGGAATAACTGAAGCTTTCTTT. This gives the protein CASSLVAGITEAFF.

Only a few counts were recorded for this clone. CDR3 sequence (DNA): TGCGCCAGCAGCCAACCAGGACAGGCAAGAATCCTGACTTTC. Translating gives CASSQPGQARILTF. V usage is TRBV5-1 and J usage is TRBJ2-6; 7 bases align to TRBD1. The CDR3 is made up of 14 amino acids. V trimming: 4 bases; J trimming: 14 bases; junction bases outside the gene matches: 12. CDR1 is SGHRS, CDR2 YFSETQ, per germline.

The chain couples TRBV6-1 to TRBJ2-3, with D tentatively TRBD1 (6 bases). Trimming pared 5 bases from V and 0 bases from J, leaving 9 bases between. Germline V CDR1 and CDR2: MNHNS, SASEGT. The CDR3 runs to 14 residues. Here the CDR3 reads CASSPDRSTDTQYF. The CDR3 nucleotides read TGTGCCAGCAGTCCGGACAGAAGCACAGATACGCAGTATTTT.

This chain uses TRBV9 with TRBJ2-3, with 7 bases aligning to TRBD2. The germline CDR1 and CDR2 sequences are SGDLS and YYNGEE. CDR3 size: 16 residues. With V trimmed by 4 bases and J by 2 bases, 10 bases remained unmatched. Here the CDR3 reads CASSTREGINTDTQYF. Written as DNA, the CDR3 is TGTGCCAGCAGCACCAGGGAGGGCATTAACACAGATACGCAGTATTTT.

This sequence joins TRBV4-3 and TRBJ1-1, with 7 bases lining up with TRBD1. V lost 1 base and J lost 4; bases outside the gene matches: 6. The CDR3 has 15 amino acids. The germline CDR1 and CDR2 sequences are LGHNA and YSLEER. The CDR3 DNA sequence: TGCGCCAGCAGCCAAGGACAGGGCTGGAGCACTGAAGCTTTCTTT. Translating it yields CASSQGQGWSTEAFF.

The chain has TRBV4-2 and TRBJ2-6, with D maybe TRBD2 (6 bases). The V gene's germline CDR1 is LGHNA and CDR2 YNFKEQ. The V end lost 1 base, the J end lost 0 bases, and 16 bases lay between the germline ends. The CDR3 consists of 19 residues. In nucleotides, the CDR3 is TGTGCCAGCAGCCAAGGTGGGGGGACGGATTACTCTGGGGCCAACGTCCTGACTTTC. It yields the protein CASSQGGGTDYSGANVLTF.

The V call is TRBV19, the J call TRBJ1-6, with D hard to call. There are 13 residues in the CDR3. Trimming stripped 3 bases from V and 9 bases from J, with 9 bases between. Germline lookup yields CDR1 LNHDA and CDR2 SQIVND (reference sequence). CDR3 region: CASSIVAGSPLHF. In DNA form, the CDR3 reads TGTGCCAGTAGTATCGTCGCGGGTTCACCCCTCCACTTT. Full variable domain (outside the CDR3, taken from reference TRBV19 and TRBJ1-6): DGGITQSPKYLFRKEGQNVTLSCEQNLNHDAMYWYRQDPGQGLRLIYYSQIVNDFQKGDIAEGYSVSREKKESFPLTVTSAQKNPTAFYLCASSIVAGSPLHFGNGTRLTVT.